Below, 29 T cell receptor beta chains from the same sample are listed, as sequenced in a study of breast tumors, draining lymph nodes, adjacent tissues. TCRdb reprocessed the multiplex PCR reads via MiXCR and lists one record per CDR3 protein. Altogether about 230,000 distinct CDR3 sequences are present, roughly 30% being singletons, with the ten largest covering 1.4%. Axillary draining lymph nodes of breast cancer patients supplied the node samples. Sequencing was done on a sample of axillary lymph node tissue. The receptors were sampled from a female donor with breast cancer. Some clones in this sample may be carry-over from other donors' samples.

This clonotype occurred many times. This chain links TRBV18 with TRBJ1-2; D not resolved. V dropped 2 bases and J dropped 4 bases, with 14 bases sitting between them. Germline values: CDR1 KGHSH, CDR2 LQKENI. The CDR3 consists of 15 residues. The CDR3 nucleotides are TGTGCCAGCTCACCAATCCCTTCGGGATCCTATGGCTACACCTTC. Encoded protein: CASSPIPSGSYGYTF.

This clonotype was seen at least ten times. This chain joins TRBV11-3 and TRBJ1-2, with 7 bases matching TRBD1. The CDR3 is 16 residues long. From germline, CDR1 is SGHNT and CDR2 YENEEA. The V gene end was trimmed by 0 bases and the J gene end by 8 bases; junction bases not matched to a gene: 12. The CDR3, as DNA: TGTGCCAGCAGCTTAGATTCCGGACAGGCCAAGGGGGGCTACACCTTC. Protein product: CASSLDSGQAKGGYTF.

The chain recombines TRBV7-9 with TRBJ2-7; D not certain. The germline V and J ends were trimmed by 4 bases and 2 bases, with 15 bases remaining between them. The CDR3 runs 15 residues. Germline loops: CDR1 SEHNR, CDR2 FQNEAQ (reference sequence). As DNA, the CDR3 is TGTGCCAGCAGCTCACCAGGTACCGGTACCTACGAGCAGTACTTC. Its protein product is CASSSPGTGTYEQYF.

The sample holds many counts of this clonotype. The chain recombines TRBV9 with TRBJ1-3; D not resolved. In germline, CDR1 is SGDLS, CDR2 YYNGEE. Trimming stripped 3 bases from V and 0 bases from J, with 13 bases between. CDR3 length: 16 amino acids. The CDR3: CASSGRRASSGNTIYF. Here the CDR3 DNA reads TGTGCCAGCAGCGGACGACGGGCCAGCTCTGGAAACACCATATATTTT.

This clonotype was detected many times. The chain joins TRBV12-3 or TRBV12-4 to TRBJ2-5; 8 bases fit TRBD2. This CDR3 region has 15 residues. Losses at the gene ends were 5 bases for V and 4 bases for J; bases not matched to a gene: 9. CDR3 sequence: CASSTTSGGGETQYF. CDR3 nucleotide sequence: TGTGCCAGCAGTACCACTAGCGGAGGGGGAGAGACCCAGTACTTC.

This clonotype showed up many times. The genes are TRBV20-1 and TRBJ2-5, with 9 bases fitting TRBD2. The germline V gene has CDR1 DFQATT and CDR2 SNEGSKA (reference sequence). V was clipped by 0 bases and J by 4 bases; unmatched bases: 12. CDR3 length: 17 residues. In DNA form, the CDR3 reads TGCAGTGCTAGAGATAGGCGCCGTAGCGGGAGACTAGAGACCCAGTACTTC. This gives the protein CSARDRRRSGRLETQYF.

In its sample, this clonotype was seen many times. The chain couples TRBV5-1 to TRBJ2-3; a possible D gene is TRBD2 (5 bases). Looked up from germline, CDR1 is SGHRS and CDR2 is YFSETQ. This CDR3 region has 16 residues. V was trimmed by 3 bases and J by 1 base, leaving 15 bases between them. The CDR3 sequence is CASSSSGTRGTDTQYF. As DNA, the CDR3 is TGCGCCAGCAGCTCCAGCGGAACCCGAGGCACAGATACGCAGTATTTT.

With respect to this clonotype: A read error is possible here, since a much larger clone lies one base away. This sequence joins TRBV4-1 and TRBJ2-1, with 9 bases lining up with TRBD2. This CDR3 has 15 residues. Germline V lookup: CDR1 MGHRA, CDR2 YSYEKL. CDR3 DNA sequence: TGCGCCAGCAGCCTCAGGACTAGCGAGTACAGTGAGCAGTTCTTC. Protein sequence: CASSLRTSEYSEQFF.

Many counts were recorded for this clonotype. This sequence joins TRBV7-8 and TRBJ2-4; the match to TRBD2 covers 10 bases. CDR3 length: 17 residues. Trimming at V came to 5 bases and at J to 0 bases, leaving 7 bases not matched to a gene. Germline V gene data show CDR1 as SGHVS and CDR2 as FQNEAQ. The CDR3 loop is CASSPIAGGLAKNIQYF. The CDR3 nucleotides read TGTGCCAGCAGCCCTATAGCGGGAGGTCTAGCCAAAAACATTCAGTACTTC.

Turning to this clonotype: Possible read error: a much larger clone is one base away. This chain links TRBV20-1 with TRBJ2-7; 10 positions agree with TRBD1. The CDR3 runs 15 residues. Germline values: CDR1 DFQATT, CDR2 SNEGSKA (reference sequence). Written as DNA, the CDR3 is TGCAGTGCTCCAAACCGGGACAGGGGTACCTACGAGCAGTGCTTC. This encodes CSAPNRDRGTYEQCF.

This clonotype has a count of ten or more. The DNA of the CDR3 is TGTGCCAGCAGTAGCAGTGCTAATGAGCAGTTCTTC. Encoded protein: CASSSSANEQFF. The chain joins TRBV6-6 to TRBJ2-1; the D is unclear. The germline V gene has CDR1 MNHNY and CDR2 SVGAGI (reference sequence). V was trimmed by 5 bases and J by 7 bases, leaving 9 bases between them. The CDR3 is 12 amino acids.

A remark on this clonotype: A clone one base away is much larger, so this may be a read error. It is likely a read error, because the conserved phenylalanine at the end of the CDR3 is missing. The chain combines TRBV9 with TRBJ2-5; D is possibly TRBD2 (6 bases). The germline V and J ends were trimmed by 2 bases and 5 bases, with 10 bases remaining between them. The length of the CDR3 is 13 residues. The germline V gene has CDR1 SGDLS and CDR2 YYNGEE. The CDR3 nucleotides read TGTGCCAGCAGCGTTTTTGGGGGGGAGACCCAGTACTCC. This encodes CASSVFGGETQYS.

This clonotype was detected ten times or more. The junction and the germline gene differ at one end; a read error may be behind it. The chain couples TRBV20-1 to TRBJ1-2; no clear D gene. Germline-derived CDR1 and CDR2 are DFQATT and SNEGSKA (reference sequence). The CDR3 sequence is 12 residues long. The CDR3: CSARTLSYGSTF. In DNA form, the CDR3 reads TGCAGTGCTAGGACTCTTAGTTATGGCTCCACCTTC.

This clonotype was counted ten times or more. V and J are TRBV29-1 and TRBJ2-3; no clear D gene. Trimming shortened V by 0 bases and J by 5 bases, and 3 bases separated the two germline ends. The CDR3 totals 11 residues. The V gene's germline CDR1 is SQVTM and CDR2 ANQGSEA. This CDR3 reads CSVEEGDTQYF. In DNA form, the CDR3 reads TGCAGCGTTGAAGAAGGAGATACGCAGTATTTT.

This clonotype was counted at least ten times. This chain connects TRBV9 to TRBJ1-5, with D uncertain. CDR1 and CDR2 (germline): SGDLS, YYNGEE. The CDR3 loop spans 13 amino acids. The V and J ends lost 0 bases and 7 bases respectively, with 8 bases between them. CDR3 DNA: TGTGCCAGCAGCGTAGGCCCAAACCAGCCCCAGCATTTT. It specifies CASSVGPNQPQHF. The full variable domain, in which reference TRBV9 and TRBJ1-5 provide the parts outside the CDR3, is DSGVTQTPKHLITATGQRVTLRCSPRSGDLSVYWYQQSLDQGLQFLIQYYNGEERAKGNILERFSAQQFPDLHSELNLSSLELGDSALYFCASSVGPNQPQHFGDGTRLSIL.

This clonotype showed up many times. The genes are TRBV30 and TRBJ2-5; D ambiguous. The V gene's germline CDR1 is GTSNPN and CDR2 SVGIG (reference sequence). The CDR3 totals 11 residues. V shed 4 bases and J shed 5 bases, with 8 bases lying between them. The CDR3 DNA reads TGTGCCTGGAAGACGGAGGAGACCCAGTACTTC. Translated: CAWKTEETQYF.

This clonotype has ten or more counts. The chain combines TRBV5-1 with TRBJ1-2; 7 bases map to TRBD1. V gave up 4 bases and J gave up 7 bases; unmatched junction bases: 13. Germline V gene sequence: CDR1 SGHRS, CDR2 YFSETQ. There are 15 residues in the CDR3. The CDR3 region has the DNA TGCGCCAGCAGCCCGGGAGCGGGGGGACAGACTGGCTACACCTTC. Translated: CASSPGAGGQTGYTF.

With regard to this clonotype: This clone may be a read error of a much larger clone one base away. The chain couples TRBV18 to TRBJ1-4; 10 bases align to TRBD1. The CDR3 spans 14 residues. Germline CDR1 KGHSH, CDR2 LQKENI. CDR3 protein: CTSSPDRGQEKLFF. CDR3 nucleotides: TGTACCAGCTCACCTGACAGGGGGCAGGAAAAACTGTTTTTT.

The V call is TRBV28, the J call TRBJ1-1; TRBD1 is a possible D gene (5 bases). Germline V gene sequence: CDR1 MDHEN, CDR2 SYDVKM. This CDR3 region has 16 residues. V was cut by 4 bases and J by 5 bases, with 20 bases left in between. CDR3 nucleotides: TGTGCCAGCAGTTCCCTGGGGCTCCCTTTGGGGACTGAAGCTTTCTTT. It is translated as CASSSLGLPLGTEAFF.

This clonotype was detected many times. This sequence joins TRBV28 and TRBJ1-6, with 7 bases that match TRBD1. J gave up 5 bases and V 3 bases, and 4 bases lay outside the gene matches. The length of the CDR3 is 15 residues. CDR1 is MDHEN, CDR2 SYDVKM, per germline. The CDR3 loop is CASSFLQGDNSPLHF. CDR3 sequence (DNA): TGTGCCAGCAGTTTTCTCCAGGGGGATAATTCACCCCTCCACTTT.

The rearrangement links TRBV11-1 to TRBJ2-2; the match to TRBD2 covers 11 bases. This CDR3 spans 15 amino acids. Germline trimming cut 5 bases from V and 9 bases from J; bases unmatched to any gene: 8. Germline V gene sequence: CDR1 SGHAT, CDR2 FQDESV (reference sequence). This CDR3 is CASSPGLAAFRELFF. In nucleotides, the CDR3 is TGTGCCAGCAGCCCGGGACTAGCGGCATTTAGGGAGCTGTTTTTT.

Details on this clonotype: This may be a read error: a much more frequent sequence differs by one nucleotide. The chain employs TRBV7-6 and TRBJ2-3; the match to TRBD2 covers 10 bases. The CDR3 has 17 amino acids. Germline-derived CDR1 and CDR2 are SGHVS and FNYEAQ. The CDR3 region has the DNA TGTGCCAGCAGCTTAGCAGGTAGCGGGAGGAGAACAGATCCGCAGTATTTT. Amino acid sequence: CASSLAGSGRRTDPQYF.

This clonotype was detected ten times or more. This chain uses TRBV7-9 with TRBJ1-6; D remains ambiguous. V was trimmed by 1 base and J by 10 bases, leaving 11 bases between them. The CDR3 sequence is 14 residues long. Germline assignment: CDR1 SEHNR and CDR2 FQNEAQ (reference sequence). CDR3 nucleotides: TGTGCCAGCAGCTTAGGTGGGCATCGGTCACCCCTCCACTTT. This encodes CASSLGGHRSPLHF.

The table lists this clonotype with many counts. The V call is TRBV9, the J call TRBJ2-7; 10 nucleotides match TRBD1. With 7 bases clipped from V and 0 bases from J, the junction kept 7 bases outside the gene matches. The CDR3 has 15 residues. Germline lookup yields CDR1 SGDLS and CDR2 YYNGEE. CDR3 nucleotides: TGTGCCAGCTCGCCGGGACAGGGGAGCTCCTACGAGCAGTACTTC. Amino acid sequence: CASSPGQGSSYEQYF.

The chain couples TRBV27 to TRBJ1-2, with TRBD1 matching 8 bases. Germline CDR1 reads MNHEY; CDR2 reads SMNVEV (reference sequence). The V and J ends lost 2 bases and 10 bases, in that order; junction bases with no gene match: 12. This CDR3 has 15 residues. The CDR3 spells CASSLLPRGQDDYTF. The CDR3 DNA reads TGTGCCAGCAGTTTACTTCCCAGGGGACAGGATGACTACACCTTC.

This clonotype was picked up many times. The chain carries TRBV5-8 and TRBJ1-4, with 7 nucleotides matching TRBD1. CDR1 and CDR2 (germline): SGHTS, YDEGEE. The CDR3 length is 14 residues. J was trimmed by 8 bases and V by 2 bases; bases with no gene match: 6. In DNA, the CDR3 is TGTGCCAGCAGCTTCACAGGGGTCGGCGAAAAACTGTTTTTT. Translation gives CASSFTGVGEKLFF.

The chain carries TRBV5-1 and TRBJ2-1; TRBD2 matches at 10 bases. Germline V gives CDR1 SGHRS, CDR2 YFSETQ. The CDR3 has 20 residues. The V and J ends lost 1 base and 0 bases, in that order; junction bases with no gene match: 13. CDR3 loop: CASSLFAGTSECGSYNEQFF. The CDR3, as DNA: TGCGCCAGCAGCTTGTTCGCAGGGACTAGCGAGTGTGGCTCCTACAATGAGCAGTTCTTC.

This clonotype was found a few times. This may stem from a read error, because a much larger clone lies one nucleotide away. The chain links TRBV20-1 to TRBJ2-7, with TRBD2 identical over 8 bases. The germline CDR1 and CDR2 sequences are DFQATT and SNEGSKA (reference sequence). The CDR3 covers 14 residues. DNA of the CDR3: TGCAGTGCTAGCCCCAGCGGGAGTTCCTCCGAGCAGTACTTC. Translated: CSASPSGSSSEQYF.

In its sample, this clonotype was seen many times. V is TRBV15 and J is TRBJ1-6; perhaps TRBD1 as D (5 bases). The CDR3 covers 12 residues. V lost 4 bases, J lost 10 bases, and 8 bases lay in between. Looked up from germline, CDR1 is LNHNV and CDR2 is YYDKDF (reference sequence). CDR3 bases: TGTGCCACCAGCACAGGGAACTCACCCCTCCACTTT. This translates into CATSTGNSPLHF. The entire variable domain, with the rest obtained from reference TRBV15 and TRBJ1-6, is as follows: DAMVIQNPRYQVTQFGKPVTLSCSQTLNHNVMYWYQQKSSQAPKLLFHYYDKDFNNEADTPDNFQSRRPNTSFCFLDIRSPGLGDTAMYLCATSTGNSPLHFGNGTRLTVT.